The TCR beta chain described here comes from a study of blood T cell repertoires in COVID-19. Germline CDR1 MDHEN, CDR2 SYDVKM. V lost 11 bases and J 8 bases, leaving 18 bases between the germline ends. CDR3 length: 12 amino acids. In the original analysis: The assay estimated nucleated cells by amplifying reference gene primers. Assay used: immunoSEQ multiplex PCR; TCRdb lists only in-frame clones, some missing. The V and J calls and clone size are taken from that table; D and trimming were inferred from the DNA. The profile shows approximately 99,000 clones, 88% of them singletons. The material sequenced was peripheral blood. The V call is TRBV28, the J call TRBJ1-2; D is possibly TRBD1 (5 bases). The sequence was collected from a human donor in a cohort sampled during active COVID-19. The CDR3 bases are TGTGCCGTCGACAGCCGGTTGCGCGGCTACACCTTC. As protein: CAVDSRLRGYTF.